A single T cell receptor beta chain is shown here with its context. This clonotype was counted between two and nine times. This clone's antigen is unknown. Base qualities are not recorded, but no much larger clone differs from it by a single base. Only healthy Caucasian donors were included. Three pairs of female monozygotic twins, all aged 18 to 29 years, made up the twin cohort. Peripheral blood mononuclear cells were used as the source from which RNA for TCR libraries was isolated. Measured from the cysteine to the phenylalanine, the CDR3 is 14 residues long. CDR3 DNA only is kept here, 42 bases in frame from base 1. Relative to germline, V is 9 bases shorter and J is 6 bases shorter, with 18 bases between their ends. Libraries were prepared through 5' RACE. TCRdb records Illumina HiSeq 2000 as the sequencer. Template switching added a universal primer binding site, and the final cDNA carried a unique molecular identifier that allowed TCR cDNA molecules to be counted accurately. Specific primers in the conserved constant-segment region were used to synthesize first-strand cDNA for TCR alpha and beta chains. To control for contamination, every cDNA library was double barcoded, receiving both a SMART-Mk sample barcode and Illumina barcodes. TruSeq adapter sequences along with Illumina sample barcodes were introduced in two successive PCR steps. TCR alpha and beta cDNA libraries were sequenced on the Illumina HiSeq platform with custom primers. The original methods were these. Raw reads were processed with MiGEC to extract unique molecular identifiers, and MiXCR was used to determine CDR3 positions. Recombination models were inferred per individual with the repgenHMM and IGoR tools using an EM algorithm. Shared clonotypes were analyzed with the tcR package in R, and sharing was normalized by the product of cloneset sizes. Out-of-frame nonproductive sequences were analyzed to study raw recombination free of thymic and clonal selection effects. TCRdb reprocessing: public reads trimmed at Q25 with fastp, clones called with MiXCR, in-frame beta chains kept. A single entry per CDR3 protein holds the most common genes and DNA from its merged rows. TCRdb, not the original authors, processed these V and J calls. For this sample there are about 900,000 distinct CDR3 sequences; roughly an eighth appear just once. Around 1.6% of the sample rests with the top ten.

The sample originates from a study of identical twins (dated by TCRdb to 2016 to 2017). With regard to the full study: To test whether fetal clonotypes persist, the study used deep sequencing on TCR alpha and beta repertoires from monozygotic twins, unrelated adults of various ages, and cord blood. To rule out contamination, the twin experiments were replicated at different times with different library preparation protocols. The full study reports these points: Invariant T cells such as MAIT and iNKT could partly confound zero-insertion analyses, although diverse VJ usage argued against such confounding for most clonotypes. Because the same donors could not be followed over many years, the conclusions relied on cross-sectional statistical analysis. Compared with coincidental sharing between unrelated individuals, an excess of low generation-probability sequences was observed among out-of-frame TCR alpha sequences shared between twins. Abundant cord blood beta clonotypes had fewer insertions, young adult naive repertoires showed a similar but weaker trend, and memory repertoires showed no such trend. Out-of-frame TCR alpha sharing in monozygotic twins was systematically underestimated by recombination models, whereas sharing between unrelated individuals was in agreement with the recombination models. The excess sharing between twins in beta out-of-frame sequences was weaker because fewer shared sequences reduced the signal-to-noise ratio.

The same sample was also used in a study of yellow fever vaccine responses in identical twins. Per the second study: The authors reported that the T cell response to vaccination in identical twins appeared partly convergent and partly personalized. Focusing on identical twins, the study followed the T cell clones that responded to the vaccine, and did so with precision.

The origin of this receptor is a woman aged 18-29 years in good health. Sequencing was performed on PBMCs. The V and J segments used are TRBV12-3 or TRBV12-4 and TRBJ2-1, and the D gene may be TRBD2, 6 bases matching. The CDR3 corresponds to CASQGAGTPNEQFF. In nucleotide form, the sequence is TGTGCCAGTCAGGGCGCGGGAACCCCCAATGAGCAGTTCTTC.